This T cell receptor beta chain was identified during a study of blood T cell repertoires in COVID-19. Study at large: Material from acute and convalescent COVID-19 was sourced from the United States, Italy and Spain. PBMCs, B-cell-depleted T cells, or T cells were the source of the cDNA or gDNA that made up the material.

Germline CDR1 reads LGHDT; CDR2 reads YNNKEL (reference sequence). The germline V and J ends were trimmed by 3 bases and 7 bases, with 16 bases remaining between them. There are 16 residues in the CDR3. Original data processing: Reference gene primer amplification gave nucleated cell count estimates. Produced via immunoSEQ multiplex PCR; TCRdb's table is partial and in-frame only. The DNA gave D and trimming, while V, J and clone size come from that table. Here the sample spans about 80,000 clones, roughly 88% being singletons. This TCR derives from a man between 65 and 85 years old with acute or convalescent COVID-19. The chain uses TRBV3-1 (or the pseudogene TRBV3-2) and TRBJ1-6; D possibly corresponds to TRBD1 (6 bases). The sample taken for sequencing was peripheral blood. The CDR3 reads CASSQSFGQRNSPLHF. The CDR3 DNA is TGTGCCAGCAGCCAGTCGTTTGGACAGCGGAATTCACCCCTCCACTTT.